These 26 T cell receptor beta chains were all obtained from the same sample, sequenced in a study of blood T cells in healthy people across ages. Using a J-beta primer mix together with a sample-barcoded 5' primer, a second PCR was run for about 7 to 12 cycles. TCRdb fed the 5' RACE reads into MiXCR, producing one record per CDR3 protein. The sample has over 600,000 distinct CDR3 sequences; more than 50% are singletons. Sample: blood. These receptor sequences come from a man aged 40-49 years in good health.

The chain is built from TRBV20-1 and TRBJ2-7; 7 bases align to TRBD2. Germline CDR1 and CDR2: DFQATT and SNEGSKA (reference sequence). The V segment lost 4 bases and the J segment 0 bases; nucleotides outside the gene matches: 9. The CDR3 has 15 residues. CDR3 in amino acids: CSAKNAGVSSYEQYF. The CDR3 DNA is TGCAGTGCTAAAAACGCGGGGGTATCCTCCTACGAGCAGTACTTC.

The rearrangement joins TRBV7-2 to TRBJ2-5; possibly TRBD1 or TRBD2 for D (5 bases each). Germline values: CDR1 SGHTA, CDR2 FQGNSA. CDR3 length equals 18 residues. Trimming removed 5 bases at V and 0 bases at J, with 22 bases between. The CDR3 reads CASSGPGGPKGNQETQYF. For the CDR3, the DNA is TGTGCCAGCAGCGGGCCGGGCGGGCCAAAGGGGAACCAAGAGACCCAGTACTTC.

V is TRBV5-1 and J is TRBJ2-5, with TRBD2 matching over 11 bases. Gene TRBJ2-7 matches the end of the DNA better, so the J call may be wrong. In germline, CDR1 is SGHRS, CDR2 YFSETQ. The CDR3 is made up of 16 amino acids. The DNA for the CDR3 is TGCGCCAGCAGCTTGAGGTCGGGGACTAGCGGAGACGAGCAGTACTTC. As protein: CASSLRSGTSGDEQYF.

The chain is built from TRBV3-1 and TRBJ2-7, with D tentatively TRBD2 (6 bases). The length of the CDR3 is 15 residues. The germline CDR1 and CDR2 sequences are LGHDT and YNNKEL (reference sequence). Trimming pared 4 bases from V and 3 bases from J, leaving 16 bases between. This CDR3 reads CASSPAGRGGYEQYF. CDR3 coding DNA: TGTGCCAGCAGCCCAGCGGGTAGAGGCGGCTACGAGCAGTACTTC.

This clonotype was recorded only once. The rearrangement uses TRBV7-8 and TRBJ2-1; D perhaps matches TRBD2 (5 bases). CDR1 SGHVS and CDR2 FQNEAQ come from the germline V gene. V shed 1 base and J shed 1 base, with 11 bases lying between them. The CDR3 sequence is 16 residues long. The CDR3 here is CASSLGISASYNEQFF. CDR3 DNA sequence: TGTGCCAGCAGCTTAGGTATTAGCGCATCCTACAATGAGCAGTTCTTC.

This chain links TRBV4-3 with TRBJ2-7, with D tentatively TRBD2 (6 bases). The V gene lost 0 bases and the J gene lost 6 bases, with 15 bases spanning the gap. Germline loops: CDR1 LGHNA, CDR2 YSLEER. This CDR3 comprises 15 residues. The CDR3 loop reads CASSQDGQGGLEQYF. DNA of the CDR3: TGCGCCAGCAGCCAAGATGGCCAGGGAGGTCTCGAGCAGTACTTC.

This clonotype was seen a handful of times. This chain connects TRBV4-1 to TRBJ2-7, with 8 nucleotides matching TRBD1. Trimming took 0 bases from V and 3 from J; bases not matched to a gene: 4. CDR3 length: 15 residues. Per germline, CDR1 MGHRA and CDR2 YSYEKL. CDR3 nucleotides: TGCGCCAGCAGCCAAGAAGGACAGGGAAACTACGAGCAGTACTTC. Its protein product is CASSQEGQGNYEQYF.

The chain links TRBV25-1 to TRBJ2-7; 9 nucleotides agree with TRBD2. CDR3 length: 18 residues. CDR1 is MGHDK, CDR2 SYGVNS, per germline. Trimming cost V 1 base and J 3 bases; bases outside gene matches: 13. The CDR3 nucleotides are TGTGCCAGCAGTGAATTTTCTAGCGGAGCGGGAGGCCTCTACGAGCAGTACTTC. Translated: CASSEFSSGAGGLYEQYF.

The chain employs TRBV24-1 and TRBJ2-2, with 9 bases aligning to TRBD2. Germline-derived CDR1 and CDR2 are KGHDR and SFDVKD. The CDR3 consists of 19 residues. The J segment lost 4 bases and the V segment lost 5 bases, leaving 16 bases of the junction unmatched. CDR3 sequence: CATSAHQGLAGSSTGELFF. The CDR3, as DNA: TGTGCCACCAGTGCCCATCAGGGCCTAGCGGGGTCCTCCACCGGGGAGCTGTTTTTT.

The rearrangement uses TRBV9 and TRBJ1-2; 9 positions match TRBD1. Per germline, CDR1 SGDLS and CDR2 YYNGEE. The CDR3 has 15 amino acids. With 4 bases clipped from V and 2 bases from J, the junction kept 6 bases outside the gene matches. CDR3 protein: CASSLDRGTNYGYTF. CDR3 bases: TGTGCCAGCAGCCTCGACAGGGGGACGAACTATGGCTACACCTTC.

This clonotype was detected only once. The junction departs from the called germline gene at one end, perhaps through a read error. The gene calls are TRBV2 and TRBJ2-7, with a weak D call TRBD1 (6 bases). The CDR3 is 12 amino acids. CDR1 SNHLY and CDR2 FYNNEI come from the germline V gene. The CDR3 DNA reads as TGTGCCAGCAGGGAACAGGGCTACAAGCAGTACTTC. This sequence encodes CASREQGYKQYF.

This clonotype was recorded a few times. V usage is TRBV2 and J usage is TRBJ2-1; either TRBD1 or TRBD2 may fit D (5 bases each). The V and J ends lost 6 bases and 10 bases respectively, with 13 bases between them. The germline V gene has CDR1 SNHLY and CDR2 FYNNEI. The CDR3 runs 12 residues. This chain's CDR3 is CASRGTAHEQFF. In nucleotides, the CDR3 is TGTGCCAGCAGAGGGACCGCCCACGAGCAGTTCTTC.

The CDR3 bases are TGTGCCAGCAGCCTGAGCAGGGTAAAGAGTATAAAGTTAGCCAAAAACATTCAGTACTTC. Amino acid sequence: CASSLSRVKSIKLAKNIQYF. The chain has TRBV14 and TRBJ2-4, with D possibly matching TRBD1 (5 bases). This CDR3 comprises 20 residues. CDR1 is SGHDN and CDR2 is FVKESK in the germline V gene. With 4 bases removed from V and 0 bases from J, the gap between germline ends came to 25 bases.

The chain has TRBV3-1 and TRBJ1-5; D possibly corresponds to TRBD1 (6 bases). The germline CDR1 and CDR2 sequences are LGHDT and YNNKEL (reference sequence). The CDR3 runs to 14 residues. Trimming left V 3 bases short and J 6 bases short, with 12 bases between. The CDR3 DNA reads as TGTGCCAGCAGCCAGGGGGCTGGTGGTCAGCCCCAGCATTTT. Protein: CASSQGAGGQPQHF.

The genes are TRBV4-1 and TRBJ2-6; 9 bases are a match to TRBD1. The junction had 12 bases not matched to a gene; V was cut back by 0 bases and J by 0 bases. This CDR3 region has 21 residues. CDR1 MGHRA and CDR2 YSYEKL come from the germline V gene. The CDR3 DNA reads as TGCGCCAGCAGCCAAGATCTAGGGACAGGGAGAACTCCCTCTGGGGCCAACGTCCTGACTTTC. Translation gives CASSQDLGTGRTPSGANVLTF.

This chain links TRBV20-1 with TRBJ1-4; D is unclear. Trimming took 4 bases from V and 3 from J, leaving 3 bases between them. The CDR3 sequence is 11 residues long. Germline CDR1 is DFQATT and CDR2 is SNEGSKA (reference sequence). CDR3 protein: CSAISNEKLFF. CDR3 DNA: TGCAGTGCTATTTCTAATGAAAAACTGTTTTTT.

V usage is TRBV6-6 and J usage is TRBJ1-1, with D maybe TRBD1 (6 bases). Trimming took off 2 bases at V and 8 bases at J, with 18 bases between the two ends. The CDR3 spans 15 residues. Germline values: CDR1 MNHNY, CDR2 SVGAGI (reference sequence). Here the CDR3 reads CASSYAGVIGTEAFF. The CDR3 DNA follows: TGTGCCAGCAGTTACGCCGGGGTCATCGGGACAGAAGCTTTCTTT.

The chain has TRBV11-2 and TRBJ2-1; 9 bases are a match to TRBD2. The CDR3 totals 15 residues. Trimming at V came to 1 base and at J to 7 bases, leaving 5 bases not matched to a gene. The V gene's germline CDR1 is SGHAT and CDR2 FQNNGV. The CDR3 coding sequence is TGTGCCAGCAGCTTAGCTAGCGGGGTGGTGAATGAGCAGTTCTTC. Translated, it gives CASSLASGVVNEQFF.

This rearrangement joins TRBV10-3 to TRBJ2-5; D possibly corresponds to TRBD1 (6 bases). V was pared by 3 bases and J by 3 bases, with 17 bases between. Germline V gives CDR1 ENHRY, CDR2 SYGVKD. CDR3 length: 16 amino acids. CDR3 amino acids: CAISDPRTEVKETQYF. The DNA for the CDR3 is TGTGCCATCAGTGATCCCCGGACAGAAGTAAAAGAGACCCAGTACTTC.

V is TRBV7-8 and J is TRBJ2-5, with TRBD1 matching over 9 bases. The CDR3 loop spans 16 amino acids. J lost 5 bases, V lost 4 bases, and 11 bases had no gene match. Germline V gives CDR1 SGHVS, CDR2 FQNEAQ. The CDR3 reads CASSWKPGQGPETQYF. The CDR3 nucleotides are TGTGCCAGCAGCTGGAAACCGGGACAGGGACCCGAGACCCAGTACTTC. Full variable domain (rest looked up from reference TRBV7-8 and TRBJ2-5): GAGVSQSPRYKVAKRGQDVALRCDPISGHVSLFWYQQALGQGPEFLTYFQNEAQLDKSGLPSDRFFAERPEGSVSTLKIQRTQQEDSAVYLCASSWKPGQGPETQYFGPGTRLLVL.

V gene TRBV9 combines with J gene TRBJ2-2, with D maybe TRBD2 (5 bases). Germline CDR1 is SGDLS and CDR2 is YYNGEE. V lost 1 base and J 4 bases, leaving 11 bases between the germline ends. The CDR3 length is 15 residues. The CDR3 loop reads CASSVLEGSTGELFF. The CDR3 DNA sequence: TGTGCCAGCAGCGTACTGGAAGGGAGCACCGGGGAGCTGTTTTTT.

V and J are TRBV7-8 and TRBJ2-7, with D perhaps given as TRBD1 or TRBD2 (5 bases each). V shed 3 bases and J shed 7 bases, with 10 bases lying between them. The CDR3 length is 12 residues. CDR1 and CDR2 (germline): SGHVS, FQNEAQ. The CDR3 reads CASSFAEGEQYF. CDR3 in DNA: TGTGCCAGCAGCTTCGCCGAGGGGGAGCAGTACTTC.

The chain links TRBV29-1 to TRBJ2-3; 13 bases map to TRBD2. CDR3 length equals 15 residues. From germline, CDR1 is SQVTM and CDR2 ANQGSEA. With 8 bases clipped from V and 4 bases from J, the junction kept 9 bases outside the gene matches. DNA for the CDR3: TGCAGCATACAACTAGCGGGAGGGTTTTCAGATACGCAGTATTTT. It specifies CSIQLAGGFSDTQYF.

This clonotype has only one observation. J is TRBJ2-1 and V is TRBV20-1, with TRBD1 matching 9 bases. From germline, CDR1 is DFQATT and CDR2 SNEGSKA (reference sequence). CDR3 length equals 15 residues. V lost 0 bases to trimming and J lost 7 bases; unmatched junction nucleotides: 7. CDR3 amino acids: CSARDGGQGGNEQFF. In nucleotides, the CDR3 is TGCAGTGCTAGAGATGGGGGACAGGGAGGGAATGAGCAGTTCTTC.

The rearrangement links TRBV7-6 to TRBJ2-2; 7 nucleotides agree with TRBD2. This CDR3 comprises 16 residues. Unmatched junction bases numbered 6, after V lost 1 base and J lost 4 bases. The germline gives CDR1 SGHVS, CDR2 FNYEAQ. The CDR3 DNA is TGTGCCAGCAGCTTAGAGAGGTCGGGAGGCACCGGGGAGCTGTTTTTT. It specifies CASSLERSGGTGELFF.

The sample holds a few counts of this clonotype. The chain combines TRBV7-2 with TRBJ1-2; D not resolved. V lost 5 bases and J 5 bases, leaving 12 bases between the germline ends. Germline V CDR1 and CDR2: SGHTA, FQGNSA. The CDR3 totals 13 residues. The chain's CDR3 is CASSHRGLYGYTF. CDR3 coding DNA: TGTGCCAGCAGCCACAGAGGGCTTTATGGCTACACCTTC.